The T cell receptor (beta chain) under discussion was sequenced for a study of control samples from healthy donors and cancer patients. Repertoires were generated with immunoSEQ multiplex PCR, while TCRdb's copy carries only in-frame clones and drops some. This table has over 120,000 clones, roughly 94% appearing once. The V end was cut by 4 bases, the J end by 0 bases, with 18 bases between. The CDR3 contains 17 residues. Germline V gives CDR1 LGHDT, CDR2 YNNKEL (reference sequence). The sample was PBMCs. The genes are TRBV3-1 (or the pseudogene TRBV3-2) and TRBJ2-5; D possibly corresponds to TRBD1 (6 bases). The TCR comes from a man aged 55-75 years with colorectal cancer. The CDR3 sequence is CASSPGTFVQYQETQYF. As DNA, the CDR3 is TGTGCCAGCAGCCCGGGGACATTCGTTCAGTACCAAGAGACCCAGTACTTC.